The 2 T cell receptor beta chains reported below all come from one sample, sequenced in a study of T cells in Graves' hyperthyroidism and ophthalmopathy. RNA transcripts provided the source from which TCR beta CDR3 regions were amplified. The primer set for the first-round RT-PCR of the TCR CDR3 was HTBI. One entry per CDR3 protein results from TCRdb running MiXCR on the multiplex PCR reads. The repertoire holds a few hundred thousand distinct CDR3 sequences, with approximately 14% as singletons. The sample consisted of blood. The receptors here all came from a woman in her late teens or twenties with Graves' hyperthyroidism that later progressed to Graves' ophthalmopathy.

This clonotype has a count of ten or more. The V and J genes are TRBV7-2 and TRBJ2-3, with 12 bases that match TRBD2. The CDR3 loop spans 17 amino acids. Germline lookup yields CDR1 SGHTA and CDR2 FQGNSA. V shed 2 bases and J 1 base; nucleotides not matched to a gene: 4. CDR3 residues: CASSLRLAGGGTDTQYF. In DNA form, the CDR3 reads TGTGCCAGCAGCTTACGGCTAGCGGGAGGGGGCACAGATACGCAGTATTTT. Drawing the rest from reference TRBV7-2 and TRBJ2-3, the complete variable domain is GAGVSQSPSNKVTEKGKDVELRCDPISGHTALYWYRQSLGQGLEFLIYFQGNSAPDKSGLPSDRFSAERTGGSVSTLTIQRTQQEDSAVYLCASSLRLAGGGTDTQYFGPGTRLTVL.

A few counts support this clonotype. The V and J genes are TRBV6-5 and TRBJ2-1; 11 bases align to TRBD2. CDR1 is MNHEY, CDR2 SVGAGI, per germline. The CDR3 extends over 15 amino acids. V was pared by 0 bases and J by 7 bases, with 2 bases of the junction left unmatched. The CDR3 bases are TGTGCCAGCAGTTACTCAGGGACTAGCGGAAATGAGCAGTTCTTC. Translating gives CASSYSGTSGNEQFF.